The 9 T cell receptor beta chains given below trace back to one sample, sequenced in a study of control samples from healthy donors and cancer patients (dated by TCRdb to the early 2020s). The library was generated by the immunoSEQ multiplex PCR assay. The immuneACCESS repertoire file appears here via TCRdb, limited to in-frame rearrangements. These files lack a portion of the clones; in checked studies, under half of the deficit traces to unresolved V genes, and the cause of the others is not known. This sample gives 60,000 to 70,000 clones in total; 70% to 90% of them show up just once. The top ten constitute roughly 6% of the sample. Sequenced sample: blood. These receptors were taken from a man in his forties in good health.

This clone was counted a few times. This CDR3 reads CASSIPGLAAEQYF. For the CDR3, the DNA is TGTGCCAGTAGTATCCCCGGACTAGCAGCCGAGCAGTACTTC. The rearrangement uses TRBV19 and TRBJ2-7; 8 bases line up with TRBD2. The CDR3 contains 14 residues. V lost 3 bases and J lost 6; bases outside the gene matches: 7. Germline V gene sequence: CDR1 LNHDA, CDR2 SQIVND (reference sequence). Full variable domain (missing parts from reference TRBV19 and TRBJ2-7): DGGITQSPKYLFRKEGQNVTLSCEQNLNHDAMYWYRQDPGQGLRLIYYSQIVNDFQKGDIAEGYSVSREKKESFPLTVTSAQKNPTAFYLCASSIPGLAAEQYFGPGTRLTVT.

The chain couples TRBV9 to TRBJ1-4, with no clear D. V lost 2 bases and J 10 bases, leaving 9 bases between the germline ends. The germline gives CDR1 SGDLS, CDR2 YYNGEE. CDR3 size: 12 residues. The CDR3 DNA reads as TGTGCCAGCAGCGTTCCGGGAGGAAAACTGTTTTTT. It codes for CASSVPGGKLFF.

The genes are TRBV10-3 and TRBJ1-2; 9 bases line up with TRBD1. This CDR3 comprises 14 residues. The J segment lost 2 bases and the V segment lost 7 bases, leaving 5 bases of the junction unmatched. Germline V lookup: CDR1 ENHRY, CDR2 SYGVKD. The DNA of the CDR3 is TGTGCCATCACTCAACAGGGGGCAAACTATGGCTACACCTTC. It specifies CAITQQGANYGYTF.

V and J are TRBV28 and TRBJ2-1; D is uncertain. The germline V and J ends were trimmed by 2 bases and 8 bases, with 4 bases remaining between them. CDR3 length: 11 amino acids. Germline lookup yields CDR1 MDHEN and CDR2 SYDVKM. The DNA of the CDR3 is TGTGCCAGCAGTTTAATGGATGAGCAGTTCTTC. It codes for CASSLMDEQFF.

The CDR3 reads CASTGQAVTEAFF. The CDR3 DNA reads TGTGCCAGCACGGGACAGGCGGTCACTGAAGCTTTCTTT. V usage is TRBV25-1 and J usage is TRBJ1-1; TRBD1 matches at 8 bases. The CDR3 is 13 amino acids. Unmatched junction bases numbered 5, after V lost 7 bases and J lost 4 bases. Germline-derived CDR1 and CDR2 are MGHDK and SYGVNS.

This chain connects TRBV27 to TRBJ1-4, with D perhaps matching TRBD1 (5 bases). The CDR3 is 15 amino acids. Trimming took off 8 bases at V and 3 bases at J, with 16 bases between the two ends. Germline V gene data show CDR1 as MNHEY and CDR2 as SMNVEV (reference sequence). This chain's CDR3 is CASGSLGAANEKLFF. In DNA, the CDR3 is TGTGCCAGCGGATCCCTAGGGGCAGCTAATGAAAAACTGTTTTTT.

The chain couples TRBV3-1 (or the pseudogene TRBV3-2) to TRBJ2-5, with 7 bases matching TRBD2. Looked up from germline, CDR1 is LGHDT and CDR2 is YNNKEL (reference sequence). CDR3 length: 14 residues. The V gene end was trimmed by 1 base and the J gene end by 5 bases; junction bases not matched to a gene: 4. DNA of the CDR3: TGTGCCAGCAGCCAAGGGGGGGGAACGGAGACCCAGTACTTC. Amino acid sequence: CASSQGGGTETQYF.

As to this clone: A much larger clone sits a single nucleotide away, making a read error possible. CDR3: CASSYETGDNEQFF. Here the CDR3 DNA reads TGTGCCAGCAGTTATGAGACAGGGGACAATGAGCAGTTCTTC. This rearrangement joins TRBV6-2 or TRBV6-3 to TRBJ2-1; 8 bases map to TRBD1. J was trimmed by 5 bases and V by 3 bases; bases with no gene match: 3. Germline V gene lookup returns CDR1 MNHEY and CDR2 SVGEGT. The CDR3 sequence is 14 residues long.

V is TRBV4-3 and J is TRBJ2-3; 9 nucleotides line up with TRBD1. In germline, CDR1 is LGHNA, CDR2 YSLEER. V lost 0 bases, J lost 0 bases, and 4 bases stayed unmatched. The CDR3 covers 17 residues. The CDR3 sequence: CASSQDGQGPSTDTQYF. DNA of the CDR3: TGCGCCAGCAGCCAAGATGGACAGGGGCCTAGCACAGATACGCAGTATTTT.